What follows is one T cell receptor (beta chain) and its context. Germline and junction disagree at one end, which may indicate a read error. The sample comes from a study of blood T cell repertoires in COVID-19. The overall study: Spain, Italy and the United States supplied samples that represented acute and convalescent COVID-19. PBMCs, B-cell-depleted T cells, or T cells provided the cDNA or gDNA that made up the material.

From germline, CDR1 is LNHDA and CDR2 SQIVND (reference sequence). There are 14 residues in the CDR3. Study processing details: Using reference gene primer amplification, nucleated cell counts were estimated. Profiling relied on immunoSEQ multiplex PCR, and the TCRdb table lists in-frame clones only, not all of them. The V and J calls and clone size come from that table; D and trimming were worked out from the DNA. The sample yields 270,000 or so clones, roughly 89% seen once. The sequence derives from a woman in her thirties with active or convalescent COVID-19. Specimen: peripheral blood. This chain uses TRBV19 with TRBJ1-1, with TRBD1 matching 7 bases. CDR3 residues: CASRIGGWNTEAFF. CDR3 coding DNA: TGTGCCAGTAGGATAGGGGGCTGGAACACTGAAGCTTTCTTT.